The clone carrying this TCR beta chain was recorded at least ten times. Its cognate antigen is unknown. Clones were read by immunoSEQ multiplex PCR, and TCRdb kept only the in-frame ones, dropping some. The data show about 39,000 clones, none appearing only once, with 4% to 5% held by the ten largest. There are 13 residues in the CDR3. Germline CDR1 and CDR2: SEHNR and FQNEAQ (reference sequence). The germline V and J ends were trimmed by 1 base and 3 bases, with 7 bases remaining between them. The sample originates from a study of T cells after posttransplantation cyclophosphamide. Points from the study as a whole: Donor-recipient repertoire similarity was low at 1-2 months, rising over year one.

On the day of bone marrow donation, the related graft donor provided peripheral blood. The TCR sequence derives from a woman aged 50 to 60 in good health and a related stem cell transplant donor. J is TRBJ2-7 and V is TRBV7-9; D might be TRBD2 (5 bases). Sample: PBMCs. CDR3 coding DNA: TGTGCCAGCAGCTTAGGGACTTTCTACGAGCAGTACTTC. Translated: CASSLGTFYEQYF.